The sequence of this T cell receptor (beta chain) was determined in a study of shared clonotypes between healthy human individuals. In the study's own analysis: Filtering differed, since immunoSEQ gave only junction sequences and no quality scores. Some clones are missing from TCRdb's copy, which holds only in-frame ones; the method was immunoSEQ multiplex PCR. V and J calls and clone size are given by that table; D and trimming were obtained from the DNA. In the table there are some 2,000,000 clones, roughly 94% of which are singletons. Study-wide results and caveats: The low donor count limited represented genetic and exposure-history diversity.

With respect to this clone: No antigen is known for it.

The receptor was derived from a man aged 18 to 29 in good health. Input material: naive CD4+ T cells sorted from blood. The subset denotes: CD45RA+ positively selected.

CDR3 sequence reads: CASSPPGPAGELFF. As DNA, the CDR3 is TGTGCCAGCTCACCACCGGGTCCGGCCGGGGAGCTGTTTTTT. J is TRBJ2-2 and V is TRBV18; D gene ambiguous. Between the trimmed V and J ends, which lost 0 bases and 6 bases, there was a span of 8 bases. CDR1 is KGHSH and CDR2 is LQKENI in the germline V gene. The CDR3 totals 14 residues.